Each of the 15 T cell receptor beta chains below was sequenced from the same sample in a study of neurological immune-mediated disorders (dated by TCRdb to the late 2010s). Library construction relied on 5' RACE. The data were produced on an Illumina HiSeq 2500. TCRdb reanalyzed the raw reads on its own, using fastp at Q25 for trimming and MiXCR for clone calling, and kept in-frame beta chains. For every CDR3 protein sequence, its rows merge into one entry that carries the most common genes and DNA. A total of under 75,000 distinct CDR3 sequences appear in this sample, about 3.2% of them only once. Around 7.5% of the sample rests with the top ten. Material: PBMCs. The source is a woman aged 55-69 years with multiple sclerosis.

This clonotype was recorded many times. The chain links TRBV5-1 to TRBJ2-2; no firm D call. The germline V gene has CDR1 SGHRS and CDR2 YFSETQ. Trimming shortened V by 7 bases and J by 7 bases, and 11 bases separated the two germline ends. The CDR3 runs 12 residues. DNA for the CDR3: TGCGCCAGCCAAACGCCGGGCGGGGAGCTGTTTTTT. Its translation is CASQTPGGELFF. The full variable domain, in which reference TRBV5-1 and TRBJ2-2 provide the parts outside the CDR3, is KAGVTQTPRYLIKTRGQQVTLSCSPISGHRSVSWYQQTPGQGLQFLFEYFSETQRNKGNFPGRFSGRQFSNSRSEMNVSTLELGDSALYLCASQTPGGELFFGEGSRLTVL.

This clonotype came up a few times. DNA for the CDR3: TGTGCCAGCAGTTCACCCTACAGGAGCTCTGGGGCCAACGTCCTGACTTTC. Translating it yields CASSSPYRSSGANVLTF. This chain connects TRBV28 to TRBJ2-6; D is perhaps TRBD1 (5 bases). Germline-derived CDR1 and CDR2 are MDHEN and SYDVKM. Trimming pared 4 bases from V and 0 bases from J, leaving 13 bases between. This CDR3 comprises 17 residues.

A few counts support this clonotype. This chain links TRBV28 with TRBJ1-5, with D perhaps TRBD1 (5 bases). Per the germline V gene, CDR1 is MDHEN and CDR2 is SYDVKM. The CDR3 contains 17 residues. The V and J ends lost 3 bases and 5 bases respectively, with 20 bases between them. This CDR3 is CASSLRYWRGPHQPQHF. The CDR3 nucleotides are TGTGCCAGCAGTTTGCGGTATTGGAGGGGCCCCCATCAGCCCCAGCATTTT. Supplemented by reference TRBV28 and TRBJ1-5, the full variable domain reads DVKVTQSSRYLVKRTGEKVFLECVQDMDHENMFWYRQDPGLGLRLIYFSYDVKMKEKGDIPEGYSVSREKKERFSLILESASTNQTSMYLCASSLRYWRGPHQPQHFGDGTRLSIL.

This clonotype was seen many times. CDR3 loop: CASSLDPSAGINTEAFF. DNA for the CDR3: TGCGCCAGCAGCTTGGACCCATCGGCTGGGATCAACACTGAAGCTTTCTTT. This sequence joins TRBV5-1 and TRBJ1-1; D gene ambiguous. Per germline, CDR1 SGHRS and CDR2 YFSETQ. Trimming removed 0 bases from V and 2 bases from J, with 17 bases in between. The CDR3 spans 17 residues.

In this sample, this clonotype turned up many times. The V and J genes are TRBV7-9 and TRBJ2-7; perhaps TRBD1 as D (6 bases). Germline loops: CDR1 SEHNR, CDR2 FQNEAQ (reference sequence). The CDR3 length is 18 residues. The V end lost 0 bases, the J end lost 0 bases, and 18 bases lay between the germline ends. CDR3 DNA sequence: TGTGCCAGCAGCTTAGCCAAACTCAGTTACAGGGACTCCTACGAGCAGTACTTC. Translation: CASSLAKLSYRDSYEQYF. Based on the CDR3 plus reference TRBV7-9 and TRBJ2-7, the full variable domain is DTGVSQNPRHKITKRGQNVTFRCDPISEHNRLYWYRQTLGQGPEFLTYFQNEAQLEKSRLLSDRFSAERPKGSFSTLEIQRTEQGDSAMYLCASSLAKLSYRDSYEQYFGPGTRLTVT.

This clonotype has at least ten counts. V usage is TRBV27 and J usage is TRBJ1-5; D is ambiguous. V shed 4 bases and J shed 2 bases, with 12 bases lying between them. CDR1 MNHEY and CDR2 SMNVEV come from the germline V gene (reference sequence). The CDR3 loop spans 15 amino acids. The CDR3 loop is CASSSRFQGNQPQHF. The CDR3 DNA reads TGTGCCAGCAGTTCCCGATTTCAGGGCAATCAGCCCCAGCATTTT.

There are many counts of this clonotype. The V call is TRBV5-1, the J call TRBJ1-1; D not resolved. The V and J ends lost 4 bases and 0 bases respectively, with 10 bases between them. The CDR3 covers 14 residues. Germline assignment: CDR1 SGHRS and CDR2 YFSETQ. This CDR3 reads CASSPPGLNTEAFF. As DNA, the CDR3 is TGCGCCAGCAGCCCTCCGGGCCTGAACACTGAAGCTTTCTTT.

This clonotype has ten or more counts. The chain combines TRBV10-3 with TRBJ2-5, with a possible D match to TRBD2 (5 bases). This CDR3 is built from 14 residues. Germline V lookup: CDR1 ENHRY, CDR2 SYGVKD. V was clipped by 0 bases and J by 2 bases, with 7 bases between them. DNA of the CDR3: TGTGCCATCAGTGAGTCAGGACTTCAAGAGACCCAGTACTTC. This codes for CAISESGLQETQYF.

This clonotype was seen at least ten times. The gene calls are TRBV20-1 and TRBJ2-3, with 8 bases that match TRBD2. The J segment lost 0 bases and the V segment lost 3 bases, leaving 2 bases of the junction unmatched. The CDR3 has 14 residues. Germline CDR1 is DFQATT and CDR2 is SNEGSKA (reference sequence). The chain's CDR3 is CSASLAGSTDTQYF. The CDR3 region has the DNA TGCAGTGCTAGTCTAGCGGGTAGCACAGATACGCAGTATTTT.

This clonotype was recorded at least ten times. The V and J genes are TRBV7-9 and TRBJ2-3, with unresolved D. The germline gives CDR1 SEHNR, CDR2 FQNEAQ (reference sequence). Trimming pared 3 bases from V and 0 bases from J, leaving 7 bases between. CDR3 length: 14 amino acids. For the CDR3, the DNA is TGTGCCAGCAGCTTTGGTACTAGCACAGATACGCAGTATTTT. It codes for CASSFGTSTDTQYF.

The table lists this clonotype with many counts. The chain employs TRBV5-1 and TRBJ2-7; possible D gene TRBD1, 5 bases. This CDR3 has 14 amino acids. V dropped 0 bases and J dropped 1 base, with 8 bases sitting between them. CDR1 and CDR2 (germline): SGHRS, YFSETQ. CDR3 amino acids: CASSLGRASYEQYF. The CDR3, as DNA: TGCGCCAGCAGCTTGGGCAGGGCTTCCTACGAGCAGTACTTC.

At least ten counts were recorded for this clonotype. As DNA, the CDR3 is TGCAGTGCTAGAGATGGTCAGAGAGAGAGCACAGATACGCAGTATTTT. Translating gives CSARDGQRESTDTQYF. J is TRBJ2-3 and V is TRBV20-1; D not certain. CDR3 length: 16 amino acids. Germline V gene lookup returns CDR1 DFQATT and CDR2 SNEGSKA (reference sequence). Trimming pared 0 bases from V and 0 bases from J, leaving 13 bases between.

The chain is built from TRBV5-1 and TRBJ1-1, with D perhaps TRBD1 (5 bases). Germline CDR1 is SGHRS and CDR2 is YFSETQ. V was pared by 4 bases and J by 1 base, with 23 bases between. The CDR3 is made up of 18 amino acids. CDR3 sequence (DNA): TGCGCCAGCAGCACGGGACGGCCGAGGACCTTGCCGAACACTGAAGCTTTCTTT. Translation gives CASSTGRPRTLPNTEAFF.

This clonotype has a count of ten or more. This rearrangement joins TRBV5-1 to TRBJ2-7; 8 bases line up with TRBD1. The CDR3 extends over 16 amino acids. Germline V gene sequence: CDR1 SGHRS, CDR2 YFSETQ. V lost 4 bases to trimming and J lost 5 bases; unmatched junction nucleotides: 14. CDR3 amino acids: CASSGFKDRAVDEQYF. Here the CDR3 DNA reads TGCGCCAGCAGCGGATTTAAGGACAGGGCCGTCGACGAGCAGTACTTC. Full variable domain (missing parts from reference TRBV5-1 and TRBJ2-7): KAGVTQTPRYLIKTRGQQVTLSCSPISGHRSVSWYQQTPGQGLQFLFEYFSETQRNKGNFPGRFSGRQFSNSRSEMNVSTLELGDSALYLCASSGFKDRAVDEQYFGPGTRLTVT.

Many counts were recorded for this clonotype. This rearrangement joins TRBV2 to TRBJ1-1; 12 nucleotides match TRBD1. The V segment lost 10 bases and the J segment 12 bases; nucleotides outside the gene matches: 6. Germline assignment: CDR1 SNHLY and CDR2 FYNNEI. This CDR3 comprises 11 residues. The CDR3 DNA reads TGTGCCATCCCGGGACAGGGGGCGTCTTTCTTT. This encodes CAIPGQGASFF. The whole variable domain, filled in from reference TRBV2 and TRBJ1-1, reads EPEVTQTPSHQVTQMGQEVILRCVPISNHLYFYWYRQILGQKVEFLVSFYNNEISEKSEIFDDQFSVERPDGSNFTLKIRSTKLEDSAMYFCAIPGQGASFFGQGTRLTVV.